The clone carrying this TCR beta chain occurred a few times. This specimen belongs to a study of blood T cells in healthy people across ages. The germline CDR1 and CDR2 sequences are DFQATT and SNEGSKA (reference sequence). The length of the CDR3 is 11 residues. The V end was cut by 4 bases, the J end by 7 bases, with 10 bases between. A second PCR of about 6 to 11 cycles used a sample-barcoded 5' primer and a J-beta primer mix. Each CDR3 protein is one row after TCRdb ran MiXCR on the 5' RACE reads. In the table there are some 1.4 million distinct CDR3 sequences, approximately 40% of which are singletons.

This chain joins TRBV20-1 and TRBJ1-2, with D perhaps TRBD1 (5 bases). The clonotype originates from a woman younger than 35 in good health. Specimen: blood. The CDR3 sequence: CSATDSGGYTF. The CDR3 DNA is TGCAGTGCTACAGACAGTGGTGGCTACACCTTC.